A selection of T cell receptor beta chains follows, all from one sample in a study of quantifying T cell responses using KT2 cells. Via MiXCR, TCRdb re-called the UMI-ligation and nested PCR reads, giving one row per CDR3 protein. The table has fewer than 60,000 distinct CDR3 sequences, 9.5% to 13% seen once. The sequenced sample consisted of PBMCs spiked with cells of the T cell clone KT2. These receptors all come from a human donor. Each CDR3 is given with its conserved first and last residue.

V gene,CDR3 protein
TRBV6-2/TRBV6-3,CASSLGLVGDTQYF
TRBV7-9,CASSLRGSVTEAFF
TRBV11-2,CASRYASTDTQYF
TRBV3-1,CASSQGGGDQETQYF
TRBV20-1,CSASGTTSYNEQFF
TRBV11-2,CASSTFRGQGNGELFF
TRBV18,CASSPGMNTEAFF
TRBV5-1,CASSYLAAFQETQYF
TRBV5-1,CASSFEDTDTQYF
TRBV19,CASERFGELFF
TRBV4-2,CASSQDVGGGSYEQYF
TRBV12-3/TRBV12-4,CASSSRGRLSYEQYF
TRBV9,CASSANRENTEAFF
TRBV20-1,CSARLAGAGELFF
TRBV4-2,CASSQQDLAGAGNEQFF
TRBV3-1,CASSQDVREQYF
TRBV2,CASSATDRVYADTQYF
TRBV7-6,CASSRGVGDTDTQYF
TRBV6-1,CASSEYVTGYGYTF
TRBV20-1,CSARGGGPGNTIYF
TRBV21-1,CASSKAGTGNEQFF
TRBV6-2/TRBV6-3,CASRRGLAKETQYF
TRBV5-1,CASSLWDRTYNEQFF
TRBV12-3/TRBV12-4,CASRTQGKAGANVLTF
TRBV18,CASSPQGVVNTEAFF
TRBV27,CASRRGGHYNEQFF